This T cell receptor (beta chain) was identified during a study of type 1 and type 2 diabetes patients. Turning to this clonotype: Since no conserved phenylalanine or tryptophan closes the CDR3, a read error is the likely cause.

Germline CDR1 and CDR2: GTSNPN and SVGIG (reference sequence). Trimming took off 0 bases at V and 6 bases at J, with 15 bases between the two ends. The CDR3 runs to 14 residues. Amplification started from genomic DNA. A primer set of 30 forward and 13 reverse primers amplified the CDR3. From the multiplex PCR reads, TCRdb called clonotypes with MiXCR, one entry per CDR3 protein. The profile shows under 300,000 distinct CDR3 sequences, approximately 50% of them singletons. The TCR sequence derives from a man aged 18-30 years with type 2 diabetes. The specimen was peripheral blood mononuclear cells (PBMCs). The chain is built from TRBV30 and TRBJ2-7, with D tentatively TRBD1 (6 bases). The CDR3 protein is CAWSVAGVSSEQYS. In DNA, the CDR3 is TGTGCCTGGAGTGTAGCAGGGGTCAGTTCCGAGCAGTACTCC.